Given below is one TCR beta chain in context. The CDR3 sequence is 14 residues long. Looked up from germline, CDR1 is SGHNT and CDR2 is YENEEA. The ends were cut back, 2 bases at V and 4 bases at J, with 11 bases in the middle. Blood draws occurred at baseline, cycle 4 day 1, and cycle 7 day 1. The data derive from a study of OX40 agonist ivuxolimab in advanced cancers. The data were produced by immunoSEQ multiplex PCR, yet TCRdb's version contains in-frame clones alone and is incomplete. The profile covers approximately 41,000 clones, with around 92% appearing a single time and under 0.65% taken by the ten largest.

V gene TRBV11-3 combines with J gene TRBJ1-2; D not certain. The sample here was CD4+ or CD8+ T cells sorted from blood, taken in a trial of the OX40 agonist ivuxolimab. The receptor was derived from an adult with an advanced solid tumor such as melanoma, head and neck, liver or kidney cancer. CDR3 protein: CASSLRSTGYGYTF. The CDR3 DNA sequence: TGTGCCAGCAGCTTACGATCTACTGGCTATGGCTACACCTTC.